This T cell receptor (beta chain) was profiled in a study of T cells after yellow fever vaccination. Study context: Preparation of the low-cell-number fractions used SMART-Seq v4 Ultra Low Input.

In germline, CDR1 is MNHEY, CDR2 SVGEGT. CDR3 length: 14 residues. With 6 bases clipped from V and 4 bases from J, the junction kept 6 bases outside the gene matches. On this clonotype itself: The antigen is undetermined.

General study findings and limits: In post-booster samples, most primary-vaccination clones reappeared (approximately 95% CD4, approximately 91% CD8).

TCRdb reprocessed the 5' RACE reads via MiXCR and lists one record per CDR3 protein. The table has some 340,000 distinct CDR3 sequences, about 10% seen once; the top ten hold 3% to 3.5%. This chain connects TRBV6-2 or TRBV6-3 to TRBJ1-5, with 7 bases lining up with TRBD1. This receptor was obtained from a man younger than 30 who received the YFV17D yellow fever vaccine. This specimen was CD4+ T cells sorted from PBMCs, taken 45 days after the yellow fever booster vaccination. CDR3 coding DNA: TGTGCCAGCAGCCAAGGGACAGCAAATCAGCCCCAGCATTTT. Its translation is CASSQGTANQPQHF.